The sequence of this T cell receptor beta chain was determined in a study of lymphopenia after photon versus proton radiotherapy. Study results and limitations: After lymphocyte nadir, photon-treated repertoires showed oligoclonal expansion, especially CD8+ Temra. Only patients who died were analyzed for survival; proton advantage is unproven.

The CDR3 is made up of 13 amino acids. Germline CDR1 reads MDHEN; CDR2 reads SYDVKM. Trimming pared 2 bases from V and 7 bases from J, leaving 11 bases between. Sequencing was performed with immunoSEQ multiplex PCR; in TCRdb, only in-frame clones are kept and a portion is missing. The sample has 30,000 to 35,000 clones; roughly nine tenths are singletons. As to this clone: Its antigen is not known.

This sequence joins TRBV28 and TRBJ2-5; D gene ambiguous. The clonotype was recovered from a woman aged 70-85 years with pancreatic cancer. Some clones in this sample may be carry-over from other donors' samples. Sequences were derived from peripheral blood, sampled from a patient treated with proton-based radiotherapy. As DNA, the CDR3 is TGTGCCAGCAGTTTACTTGACGCTCGGACCCAGTACTTC. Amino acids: CASSLLDARTQYF.